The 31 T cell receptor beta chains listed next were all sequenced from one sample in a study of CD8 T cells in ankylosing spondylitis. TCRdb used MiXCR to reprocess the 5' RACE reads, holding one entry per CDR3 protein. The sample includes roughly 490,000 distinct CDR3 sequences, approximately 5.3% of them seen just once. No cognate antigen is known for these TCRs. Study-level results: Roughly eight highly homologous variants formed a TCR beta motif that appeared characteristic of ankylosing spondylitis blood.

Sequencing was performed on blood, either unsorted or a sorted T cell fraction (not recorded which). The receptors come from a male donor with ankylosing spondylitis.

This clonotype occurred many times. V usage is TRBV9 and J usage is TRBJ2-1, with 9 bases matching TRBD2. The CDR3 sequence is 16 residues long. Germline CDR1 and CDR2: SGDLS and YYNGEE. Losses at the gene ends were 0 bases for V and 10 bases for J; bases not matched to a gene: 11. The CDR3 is CASSVEGSGGKREQFF. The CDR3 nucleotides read TGTGCCAGCAGCGTAGAGGGTAGCGGGGGAAAGAGAGAGCAGTTCTTC.

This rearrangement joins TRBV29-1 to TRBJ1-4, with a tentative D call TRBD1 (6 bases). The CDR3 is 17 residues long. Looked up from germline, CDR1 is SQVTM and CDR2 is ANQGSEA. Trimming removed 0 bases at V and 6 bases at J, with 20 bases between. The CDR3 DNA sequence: TGCAGCGTTGAAGATCTTTTCTCGGGCAGGGGAGATGAAAAACTGTTTTTT. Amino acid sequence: CSVEDLFSGRGDEKLFF.

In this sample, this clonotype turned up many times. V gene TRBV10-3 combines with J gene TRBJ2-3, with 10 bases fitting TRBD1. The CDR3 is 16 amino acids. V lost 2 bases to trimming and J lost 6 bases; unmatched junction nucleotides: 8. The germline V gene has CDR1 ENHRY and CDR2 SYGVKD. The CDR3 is CAISEADRGRPDTQYF. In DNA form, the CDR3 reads TGTGCCATCAGTGAGGCTGACAGGGGGCGCCCTGATACGCAGTATTTT.

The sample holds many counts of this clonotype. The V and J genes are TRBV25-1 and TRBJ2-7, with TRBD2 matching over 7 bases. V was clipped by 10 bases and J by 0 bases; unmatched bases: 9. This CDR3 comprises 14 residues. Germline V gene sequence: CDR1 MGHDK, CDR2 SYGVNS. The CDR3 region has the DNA TGTGCCACCCGATATGGGGGGGACTCCTACGAGCAGTACTTC. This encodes CATRYGGDSYEQYF.

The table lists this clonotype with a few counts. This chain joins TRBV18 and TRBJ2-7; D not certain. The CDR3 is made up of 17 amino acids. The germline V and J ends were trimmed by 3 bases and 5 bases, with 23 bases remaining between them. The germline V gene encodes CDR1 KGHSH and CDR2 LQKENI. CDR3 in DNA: TGTGCCAGCTCACCGGCAGCGCCGGACCCAAGGGAAGACGAGCAGTACTTC. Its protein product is CASSPAAPDPREDEQYF. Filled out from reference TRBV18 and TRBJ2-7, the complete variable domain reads NAGVMQNPRHLVRRRGQEARLRCSPMKGHSHVYWYRQLPEEGLKFMVYLQKENIIDESGMPKERFSAEFPKEGPSILRIQQVVRGDSAAYFCASSPAAPDPREDEQYFGPGTRLTVT.

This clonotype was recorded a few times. The CDR3 DNA reads as TGTGCCAGCAGGGAGAGATTCGGGGGGCTTACTGGGGCCAACGTCCTGACTTTC. The encoded protein is CASRERFGGLTGANVLTF. This rearrangement joins TRBV11-2 to TRBJ2-6, with D possibly being TRBD2 (7 bases). Germline V gene data show CDR1 as SGHAT and CDR2 as FQNNGV. This CDR3 has 18 residues. Trimming shortened V by 6 bases and J by 2 bases, and 20 bases separated the two germline ends.

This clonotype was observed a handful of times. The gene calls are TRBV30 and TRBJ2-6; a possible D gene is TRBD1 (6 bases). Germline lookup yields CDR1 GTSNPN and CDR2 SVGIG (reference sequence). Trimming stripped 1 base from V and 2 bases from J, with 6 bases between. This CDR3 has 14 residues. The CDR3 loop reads CAWSAGAGANVLTF. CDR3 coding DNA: TGTGCCTGGAGTGCAGGGGCTGGGGCCAACGTCCTGACTTTC.

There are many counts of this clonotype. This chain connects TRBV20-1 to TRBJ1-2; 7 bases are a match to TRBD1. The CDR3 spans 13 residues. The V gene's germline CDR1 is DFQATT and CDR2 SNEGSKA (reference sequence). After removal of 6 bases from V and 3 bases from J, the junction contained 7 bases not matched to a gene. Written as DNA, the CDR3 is TGCAGTGCATCGACAGGGATCGACTATGGCTACACCTTC. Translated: CSASTGIDYGYTF.

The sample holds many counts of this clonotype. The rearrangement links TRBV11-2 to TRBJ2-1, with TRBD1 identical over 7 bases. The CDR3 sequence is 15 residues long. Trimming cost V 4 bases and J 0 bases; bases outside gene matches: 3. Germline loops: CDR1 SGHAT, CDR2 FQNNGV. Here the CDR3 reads CASSYRQGSYNEQFF. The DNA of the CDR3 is TGTGCCAGCAGCTACAGACAGGGCTCCTACAATGAGCAGTTCTTC.

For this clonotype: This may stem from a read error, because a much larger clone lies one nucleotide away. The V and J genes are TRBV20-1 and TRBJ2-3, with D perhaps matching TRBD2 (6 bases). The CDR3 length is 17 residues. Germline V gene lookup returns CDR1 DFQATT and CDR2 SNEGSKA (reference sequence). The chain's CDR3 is CCARDTFFRGTTDTQYF. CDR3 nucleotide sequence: TGCTGTGCTAGAGATACTTTTTTTCGGGGGACGACAGATACGCAGTATTTT.

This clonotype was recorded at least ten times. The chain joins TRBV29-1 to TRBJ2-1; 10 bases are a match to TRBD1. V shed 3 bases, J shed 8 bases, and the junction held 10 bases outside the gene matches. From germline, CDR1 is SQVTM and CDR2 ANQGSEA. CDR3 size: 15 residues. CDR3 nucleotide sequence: TGCAGCGTTGACACCCGGGACAGGGGCAGGGATGAGCAGTTCTTC. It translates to CSVDTRDRGRDEQFF.

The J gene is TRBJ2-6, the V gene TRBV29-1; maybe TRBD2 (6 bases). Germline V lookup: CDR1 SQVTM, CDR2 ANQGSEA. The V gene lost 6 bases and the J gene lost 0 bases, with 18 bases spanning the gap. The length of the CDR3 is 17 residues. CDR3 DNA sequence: TGCAGCGTCGCCGCGGGGTCTATCAGCTCTGGGGCCAACGTCCTGACTTTC. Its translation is CSVAAGSISSGANVLTF.

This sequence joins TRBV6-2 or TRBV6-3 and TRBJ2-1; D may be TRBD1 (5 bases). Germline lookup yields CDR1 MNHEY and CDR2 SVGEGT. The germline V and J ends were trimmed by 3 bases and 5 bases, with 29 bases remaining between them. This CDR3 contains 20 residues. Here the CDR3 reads CASSYIFVVGRRDLNNEQFF. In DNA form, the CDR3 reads TGTGCCAGCAGTTATATTTTCGTCGTCGGGCGCAGGGATCTAAACAATGAGCAGTTCTTC.

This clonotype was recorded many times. CDR3 residues: CASSLTGDLTDTQYF. The CDR3 nucleotides are TGCGCCAGCAGCTTGACAGGGGACCTCACAGATACGCAGTATTTT. The V and J genes are TRBV5-1 and TRBJ2-3; TRBD1 agrees at 7 bases. The CDR3 has 15 amino acids. The junction had 4 bases not matched to a gene; V was cut back by 1 base and J by 2 bases. CDR1 and CDR2 from the germline V gene are SGHRS and YFSETQ. Using reference TRBV5-1 and TRBJ2-3 for the parts outside the CDR3, the full variable domain is KAGVTQTPRYLIKTRGQQVTLSCSPISGHRSVSWYQQTPGQGLQFLFEYFSETQRNKGNFPGRFSGRQFSNSRSEMNVSTLELGDSALYLCASSLTGDLTDTQYFGPGTRLTVL.

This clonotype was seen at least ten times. The CDR3 spells CASSCRDGINEKLFF. The CDR3 coding sequence is TGTGCCAGCAGTTGCCGGGACGGGATTAATGAAAAACTGTTTTTT. The chain joins TRBV27 to TRBJ1-4; TRBD1 might be the D (5 bases). The germline V and J ends were trimmed by 4 bases and 4 bases, with 13 bases remaining between them. The CDR3 extends over 15 amino acids. The germline CDR1 and CDR2 sequences are MNHEY and SMNVEV (reference sequence).

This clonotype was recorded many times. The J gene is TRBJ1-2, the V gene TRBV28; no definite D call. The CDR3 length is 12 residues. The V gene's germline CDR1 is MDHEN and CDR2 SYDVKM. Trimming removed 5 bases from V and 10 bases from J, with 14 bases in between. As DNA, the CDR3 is TGTGCCAGCAGTAGGGCCCAAGGAATCTACACCTTC. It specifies CASSRAQGIYTF.

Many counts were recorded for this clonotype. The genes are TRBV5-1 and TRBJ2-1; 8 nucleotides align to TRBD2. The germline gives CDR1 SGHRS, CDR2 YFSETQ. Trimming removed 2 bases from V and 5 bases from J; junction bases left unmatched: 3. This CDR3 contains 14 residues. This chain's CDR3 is CASSFIAGNNEQFF. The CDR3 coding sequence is TGCGCCAGCAGCTTTATAGCGGGAAACAATGAGCAGTTCTTC.

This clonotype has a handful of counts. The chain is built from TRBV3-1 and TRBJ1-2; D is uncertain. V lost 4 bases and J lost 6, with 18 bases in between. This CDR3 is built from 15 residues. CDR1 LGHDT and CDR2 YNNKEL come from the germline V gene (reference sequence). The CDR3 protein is CASSRRFGRGDGYTF. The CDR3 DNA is TGTGCCAGCAGCCGCCGCTTCGGACGGGGAGATGGCTACACCTTC.

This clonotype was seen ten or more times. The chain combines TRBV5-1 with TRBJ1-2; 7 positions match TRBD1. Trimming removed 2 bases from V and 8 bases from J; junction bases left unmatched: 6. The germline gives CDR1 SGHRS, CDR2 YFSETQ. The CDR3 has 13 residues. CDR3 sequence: CASSFGQVGGYTF. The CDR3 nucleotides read TGCGCCAGCAGCTTTGGACAGGTTGGCGGCTACACCTTC.

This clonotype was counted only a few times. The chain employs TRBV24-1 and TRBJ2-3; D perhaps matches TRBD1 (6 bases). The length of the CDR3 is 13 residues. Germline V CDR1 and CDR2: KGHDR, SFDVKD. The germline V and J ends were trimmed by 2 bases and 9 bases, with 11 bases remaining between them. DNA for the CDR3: TGTGCCACCAGTGATTCGGACAGCGGCACGCAGTATTTT. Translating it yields CATSDSDSGTQYF.

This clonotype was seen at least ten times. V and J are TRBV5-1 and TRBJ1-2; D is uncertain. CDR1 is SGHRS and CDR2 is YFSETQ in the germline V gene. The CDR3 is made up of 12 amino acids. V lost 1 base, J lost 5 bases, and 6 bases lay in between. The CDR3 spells CASSLIGYGYTF. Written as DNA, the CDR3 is TGCGCCAGCAGCTTGATAGGGTATGGCTACACCTTC.

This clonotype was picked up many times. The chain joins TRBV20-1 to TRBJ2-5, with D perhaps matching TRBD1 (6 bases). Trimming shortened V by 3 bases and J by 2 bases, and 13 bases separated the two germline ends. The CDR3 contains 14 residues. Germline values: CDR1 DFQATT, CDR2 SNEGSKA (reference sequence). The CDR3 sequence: CSASWQGWQETQYF. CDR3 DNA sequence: TGCAGTGCTAGTTGGCAGGGGTGGCAAGAGACCCAGTACTTC.

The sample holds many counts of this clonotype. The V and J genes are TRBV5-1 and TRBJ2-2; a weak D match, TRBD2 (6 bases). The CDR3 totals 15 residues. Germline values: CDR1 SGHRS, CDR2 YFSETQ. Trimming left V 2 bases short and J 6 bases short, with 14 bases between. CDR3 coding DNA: TGCGCCAGCAGCTTACGACTAGAACAAGCCGGGGAGCTGTTTTTT. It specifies CASSLRLEQAGELFF. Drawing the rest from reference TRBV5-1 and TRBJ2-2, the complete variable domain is KAGVTQTPRYLIKTRGQQVTLSCSPISGHRSVSWYQQTPGQGLQFLFEYFSETQRNKGNFPGRFSGRQFSNSRSEMNVSTLELGDSALYLCASSLRLEQAGELFFGEGSRLTVL.

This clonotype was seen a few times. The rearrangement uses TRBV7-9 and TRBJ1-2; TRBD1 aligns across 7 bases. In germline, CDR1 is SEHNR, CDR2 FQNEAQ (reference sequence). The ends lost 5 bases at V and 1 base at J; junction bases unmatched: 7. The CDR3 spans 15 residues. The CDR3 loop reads CASSPGQSLNYGYTF. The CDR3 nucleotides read TGTGCCAGCAGCCCGGGACAGTCCCTTAACTATGGCTACACCTTC.

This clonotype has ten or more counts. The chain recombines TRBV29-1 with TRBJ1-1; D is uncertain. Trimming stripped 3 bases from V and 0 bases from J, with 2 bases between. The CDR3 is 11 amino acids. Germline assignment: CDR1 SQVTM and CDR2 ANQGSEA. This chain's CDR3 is CSVEMNTEAFF. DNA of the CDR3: TGCAGCGTTGAGATGAACACTGAAGCTTTCTTT. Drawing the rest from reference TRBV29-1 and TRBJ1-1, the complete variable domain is SAVISQKPSRDICQRGTSLTIQCQVDSQVTMMFWYRQQPGQSLTLIATANQGSEATYESGFVIDKFPISRPNLTFSTLTVSNMSPEDSSIYLCSVEMNTEAFFGQGTRLTVV.

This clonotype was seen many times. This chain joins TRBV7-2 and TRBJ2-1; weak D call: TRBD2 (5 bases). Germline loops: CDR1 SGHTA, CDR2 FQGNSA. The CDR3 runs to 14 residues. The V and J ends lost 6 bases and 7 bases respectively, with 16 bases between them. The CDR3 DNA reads TGTGCCAGCAGTGACCGGACTCGGCGGAATGAGCAGTTCTTC. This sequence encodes CASSDRTRRNEQFF.

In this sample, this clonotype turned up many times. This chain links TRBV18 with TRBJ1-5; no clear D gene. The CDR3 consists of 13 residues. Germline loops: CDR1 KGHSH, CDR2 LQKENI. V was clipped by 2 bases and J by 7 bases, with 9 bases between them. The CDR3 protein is CASSPEWVQPQHF. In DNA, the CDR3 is TGTGCCAGCTCACCAGAGTGGGTCCAGCCCCAGCATTTT.

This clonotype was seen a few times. For the CDR3, the DNA is TGTGCCAGCAGTTTGGGGGGGGCTAGCGGAAAGACAGATACGCAGTATTTT. Translating it yields CASSLGGASGKTDTQYF. V usage is TRBV28 and J usage is TRBJ2-3; perhaps TRBD2 as D (7 bases). The CDR3 contains 17 residues. Germline CDR1 reads MDHEN; CDR2 reads SYDVKM. V lost 3 bases and J 3 bases, leaving 19 bases between the germline ends.

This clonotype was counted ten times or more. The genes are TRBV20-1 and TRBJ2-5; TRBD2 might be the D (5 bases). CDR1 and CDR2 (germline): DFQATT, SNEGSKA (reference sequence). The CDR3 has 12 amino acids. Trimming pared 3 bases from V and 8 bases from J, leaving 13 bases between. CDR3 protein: CSASGERRTQYF. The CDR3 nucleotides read TGCAGTGCTAGCGGAGAGCGGAGAACCCAGTACTTC.

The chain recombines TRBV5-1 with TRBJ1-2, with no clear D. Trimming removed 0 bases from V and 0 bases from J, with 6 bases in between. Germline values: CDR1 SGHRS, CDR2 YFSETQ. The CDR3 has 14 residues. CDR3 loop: CASSLEQTNYGYTF. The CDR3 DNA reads TGCGCCAGCAGCTTGGAACAAACTAACTATGGCTACACCTTC. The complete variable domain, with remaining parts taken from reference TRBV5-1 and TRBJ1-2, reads KAGVTQTPRYLIKTRGQQVTLSCSPISGHRSVSWYQQTPGQGLQFLFEYFSETQRNKGNFPGRFSGRQFSNSRSEMNVSTLELGDSALYLCASSLEQTNYGYTFGSGTRLTVV.

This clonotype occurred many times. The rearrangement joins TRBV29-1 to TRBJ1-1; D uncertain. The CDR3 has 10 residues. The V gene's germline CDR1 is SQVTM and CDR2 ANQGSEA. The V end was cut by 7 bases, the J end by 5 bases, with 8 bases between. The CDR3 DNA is TGCAGCGCCATAAGGACTGAAGCTTTCTTT. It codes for CSAIRTEAFF.